This T cell receptor (beta chain) was sequenced for a study of blood T cells in healthy people across ages. From germline, CDR1 is KGHSH and CDR2 LQKENI. CDR3 length: 14 amino acids. Trimming removed 2 bases at V and 5 bases at J, with 12 bases between. To note about this clonotype: The conserved closing phenylalanine or tryptophan is absent in this CDR3, likely reflecting a read error.

Through a sample-barcoded 5' primer and a J-beta primer mix, a second PCR was run for about 6 to 11 cycles. One entry per CDR3 protein results from TCRdb running MiXCR on the 5' RACE reads. The table lists more than 550,000 distinct CDR3 sequences, about a fifth of them singletons. Donors gave roughly 9.1 milliliters of peripheral blood apiece. Isolation yielded PBMCs, at least 6.5 million per sample, in every case. At least 6 micrograms of total RNA were extracted per sample. The chain carries TRBV18 and TRBJ1-1; weak D call: TRBD1 (5 bases). This sequence originates from a man in his 70s in good health. The material sequenced was blood. DNA for the CDR3: TGTGCCAGCTCACCATCTTCGACAGTAACTGAAGCTTTCGTT. It is translated as CASSPSSTVTEAFV.